This T cell receptor beta chain was documented in a study of Ad26.COV2.S vaccination and SARS-CoV-2 variants. Study-wide context: This donor came from the COV1001 trial of Ad26.COV2.S. Donor got 5x10^10 or 1x10^11 viral particles of Ad26.COV2.S.

CDR1 is SGHRS, CDR2 YFSETQ, per germline. Trimming left V 0 bases short and J 6 bases short, with 11 bases between. The CDR3 totals 14 residues. Treatment described: roughly 18 received Ad26.COV2.S at low or high dose, single or two shots; about five received placebo; per-sample allocation not given. The study sampled participants on day 63 after the first vaccine or placebo injection. This adult donor, from Boston, was 18-55 years old. Its platform was an Ad26 vector, and its expressed antigen was Wuhan-strain SARS-CoV-2 spike. Assay used: immunoSEQ multiplex PCR; TCRdb lists only in-frame clones, some missing. The table records 350,000 to 500,000 clones, 80% to 95% of them present only once.

The TCR comes from a person aged 18-60 years who received the Ad26.COV2.S COVID-19 vaccine or a placebo. The chain is built from TRBV5-1 and TRBJ2-3, with D unclear. Sequencing used peripheral blood, obtained in a trial of Ad26.COV2.S vaccine versus placebo. The CDR3 DNA follows: TGCGCCAGCAGCTTGGAGGGATCCTCCGATACGCAGTATTTT. Translation: CASSLEGSSDTQYF.